Here is one T cell receptor (beta chain) with its context. This clone was seen a handful of times. The antigen it recognizes is unknown. Per-base qualities were not stored, and no clone one base away is much larger. The sample comes from a study of memory CD4+ T cells and cytomegalovirus serostatus (dated by TCRdb to the late 2010s). General notes on the study: A total of some 35 healthy Belgian adults, of whom 9 were CMV seropositive and approximately 24 were CMV seronegative, were included in the cohort. To replicate a published TCR-based CMV serostatus classifier, the study sequenced CD4+ memory TCRbeta repertoires from a Belgian cohort whose cytomegalovirus serostatus was known. Beyond this particular receptor, the publication reports: CMV serostatus prediction reached a median bootstrapped AUC of 0.95 with the original framework and around 0.91 with a US-trained random forest. Only CD4+CD45RO+ memory cells were sequenced, in contrast to the original study, in which naive and memory CD4+ and CD8+ populations were covered. Of 170 or so previously reported CMV-associated TCRbeta sequences, approximately 64 appeared in the CD4+ memory repertoires, each in one to five individuals. The results were interpreted as suggesting that the CMV-associated TCR signature is mostly present in the CD4+ memory repertoire. The original-framework classifier achieved a median bootstrapped AUC of approximately 0.95 with a 95% CI of 0.76-1.00 on the Belgian cohort.

Genomic DNA was extracted from sorted cells with the Quick-DNA Microprep Kit. Amplification of TCRbeta DNA was done with the immunoSEQ hsTCRbeta kit, following the protocol from the manufacturer. TCRbeta libraries were sequenced on an Illumina MiSeq instrument. The paper's data handling went like this. After out-of-frame sequences were removed, millions of distinct TCRbeta sequences remained, averaging about 61,000 per individual. Two values were used to score each individual: the count of about 150 previously reported CMV-associated TCRbeta sequences and the total count of productive distinct TCRbeta sequences. A beta-binomial model was reimplemented in Python, and scikit-learn random forests with default parameters were trained on US cohort data. Classifier performance on the Belgian cohort was summarized as median AUC with percentile confidence intervals calculated over 10,000 bootstrap iterations. TCRdb stores this immuneACCESS table with in-frame sequences only. Part of the clones is absent; in the studies checked, under half of the shortfall reflects unresolved V genes, and no reason is known for the rest. V and J calls and clone size are given by that table; D and trimming were obtained from the DNA. In this sample the table shows over 45,000 clones, around 80% of which occur a single time. The top ten hold over 0.35% of the sample.

A FACSAria II was used to sort memory CD4+ T cells, defined as single viable CD3+CD4+CD8-CD45RO+ cells. CMV serostatus was determined with a Roche Elecsys assay detecting serum IgG against CMV pp150, pp28, p38 and p52. Once the samples were thawed, total CD4+ T cells were enriched through positive selection using CD4 magnetic microbeads. Samples originated from another study that specifically interrogated the CD4+ T cell memory repertoire. Peripheral blood mononuclear cells were isolated and cryopreserved following standard operating procedures; serum was stored at -80 °C. CD3-PerCP (BW264/56), CD4-APC (RPA-T4), CD45RO-PE (UCHT1) and CD8-Pacific Orange (3B5) antibodies were used for staining, and non-viable cells were excluded with Sytox blue. Sequencing was carried out using memory CD4+ T cells from blood. The clonotype originates from an adult in good health and CMV-seronegative.

The CDR3 is CASRSPGQSYNSPLHF. The base sequence is TGTGCCAGCAGGAGTCCGGGACAATCCTATAATTCACCCCTCCACTTT. This chain is built from TRBV28 and TRBJ1-6; the D region possibly corresponds to TRBD1 (6 bases align). V drops 6 bases and J drops 1 base, leaving 13 bases in between. CDR1 MDHEN and CDR2 SYDVKM are derived from the germline V gene. Reading from cysteine to phenylalanine, the CDR3 counts 16 amino acids. Only the CDR3 portion is preserved as DNA: 48 bases, with reading frame beginning at the first base.